This record concerns one TCR beta chain sequence. As originally analysed: The authors estimated nucleated cell counts from reference gene primer amplification. The method was immunoSEQ multiplex PCR; TCRdb's version includes in-frame clones alone and lacks a portion of them. The V and J calls and clone size are taken from that table; D and trimming were inferred from the DNA. This sample yields approximately 210,000 clones, of which roughly nine tenths are seen a single time; around 0.7% belongs to the top ten. This entry comes from a study of blood T cell repertoires in COVID-19. The overall study: The analysed material was cDNA or gDNA that came from T cells, B-cell-depleted T cells, or PBMCs.

The V and J ends lost 6 bases and 0 bases, in that order; junction bases with no gene match: 3. The germline gives CDR1 SQVTM, CDR2 ANQGSEA. CDR3 length: 15 amino acids. This TCR was recovered from a man between 35 and 55 years old with acute or convalescent COVID-19. Sequencing used peripheral blood. This chain connects TRBV29-1 to TRBJ2-6, with 9 bases matching TRBD1. In DNA, the CDR3 is TGCAGCGTGGGACAGGGATTCTCTGGGGCCAACGTCCTGACTTTC. Translation gives CSVGQGFSGANVLTF.